The 31 T cell receptor beta chains below were found in one sample sequenced in a study of OX40 agonist ivuxolimab in advanced cancers. Assay used: immunoSEQ multiplex PCR; TCRdb lists only in-frame clones, some missing. This table holds under 70,000 clones, roughly nine tenths found once. The starting material was CD4+ or CD8+ T cells sorted from blood, obtained in a trial of the OX40 agonist ivuxolimab. These TCRs come from an adult with an advanced solid tumor such as melanoma, head and neck, liver or kidney cancer.

The rearrangement uses TRBV5-4 and TRBJ1-5; the D is unclear. The germline V and J ends were trimmed by 5 bases and 4 bases, with 7 bases remaining between them. The CDR3 has 12 residues. CDR1 is SGHNT and CDR2 is YYREEE in the germline V gene (reference sequence). CDR3 residues: CASSEGNQPQHF. CDR3 sequence (DNA): TGTGCCAGCAGTGAGGGAAATCAGCCCCAGCATTTT.

The chain has TRBV19 and TRBJ2-2; TRBD1 matches at 7 bases. J was trimmed by 2 bases and V by 10 bases; bases with no gene match: 7. The length of the CDR3 is 14 residues. Germline CDR1 and CDR2: LNHDA and SQIVND (reference sequence). The CDR3 loop is CATKGGLNTGELFF. The CDR3 region has the DNA TGTGCCACCAAAGGGGGCCTTAACACCGGGGAGCTGTTTTTT.

The rearrangement joins TRBV7-9 to TRBJ1-1; D call uncertain. Germline loops: CDR1 SEHNR, CDR2 FQNEAQ (reference sequence). The CDR3 spans 15 residues. V lost 1 base to trimming and J lost 4 bases, with 13 bases between them. This CDR3 reads CASSLVVIRSTEAFF. CDR3 nucleotides: TGTGCCAGCAGCTTAGTGGTTATTAGAAGCACTGAAGCTTTCTTT. The full variable domain, its missing parts supplied by reference TRBV7-9 and TRBJ1-1, is DTGVSQNPRHKITKRGQNVTFRCDPISEHNRLYWYRQTLGQGPEFLTYFQNEAQLEKSRLLSDRFSAERPKGSFSTLEIQRTEQGDSAMYLCASSLVVIRSTEAFFGQGTRLTVV.

The chain recombines TRBV5-4 with TRBJ2-2, with D tentatively TRBD1 (5 bases). CDR3 length: 13 amino acids. Between the trimmed V and J ends, which lost 5 bases and 6 bases, there was a span of 11 bases. CDR1 and CDR2 from the germline V gene are SGHNT and YYREEE (reference sequence). The DNA for the CDR3 is TGTGCCAGCAGTTTCAGGGTGGCCGGGGAGCTGTTTTTT. It encodes CASSFRVAGELFF.

This clone was seen once. The chain recombines TRBV19 with TRBJ1-1; D ambiguous. Germline V CDR1 and CDR2: LNHDA, SQIVND (reference sequence). Trimming pared 5 bases from V and 1 base from J, leaving 11 bases between. This CDR3 is built from 14 residues. The CDR3 sequence: CASSSRNPNTEAFF. For the CDR3, the DNA is TGTGCCAGTAGTTCCCGGAACCCGAACACTGAAGCTTTCTTT.

The rearrangement uses TRBV4-1 and TRBJ1-1; D ambiguous. V lost 1 base and J 10 bases, leaving 10 bases between the germline ends. The germline CDR1 and CDR2 sequences are MGHRA and YSYEKL. This CDR3 is built from 12 residues. CDR3 residues: CASSQGTLGAFF. CDR3 nucleotides: TGCGCCAGCAGCCAAGGGACTCTAGGAGCTTTCTTT.

The chain recombines TRBV27 with TRBJ2-7; TRBD2 matches 7 bases. J gave up 7 bases and V 0 bases, and 12 bases lay outside the gene matches. From germline, CDR1 is MNHEY and CDR2 SMNVEV (reference sequence). CDR3 length: 16 amino acids. DNA of the CDR3: TGTGCCAGCAGTTTATCCTCCGGCGGGAGCATACGGGAGCAGTACTTC. Encoded protein: CASSLSSGGSIREQYF.

This chain uses TRBV6-6 with TRBJ1-1; TRBD1 matches 9 bases. The germline CDR1 and CDR2 sequences are MNHNY and SVGAGI (reference sequence). The CDR3 length is 16 residues. The J segment lost 2 bases and the V segment lost 7 bases, leaving 11 bases of the junction unmatched. CDR3 nucleotide sequence: TGTGCCAGCACCTATGACAGGGGGGATGAAAACACTGAAGCTTTCTTT. This sequence encodes CASTYDRGDENTEAFF.

The genes are TRBV9 and TRBJ2-1; D is unclear. V was clipped by 3 bases and J by 3 bases, with 7 bases between them. The CDR3 loop spans 13 amino acids. CDR1 is SGDLS, CDR2 YYNGEE, per germline. As DNA, the CDR3 is TGTGCCAGCAGCGCCCTACTCTACAATGAGCAGTTCTTC. Translated, it gives CASSALLYNEQFF.

In DNA, the CDR3 is TGTGCCAGCAGTTTAGGACCCCCAGGGCCAGATACGCAGTATTTT. Protein: CASSLGPPGPDTQYF. The genes are TRBV28 and TRBJ2-3; possible D gene TRBD1, 5 bases. Germline V CDR1 and CDR2: MDHEN, SYDVKM. Trimming cost V 2 bases and J 4 bases, with 13 bases left between them. This CDR3 comprises 15 residues.

The chain recombines TRBV20-1 with TRBJ2-7; no clear D. The V end was cut by 1 base, the J end by 1 base, with 2 bases between. CDR1 and CDR2 (germline): DFQATT, SNEGSKA (reference sequence). The CDR3 is 11 amino acids. This CDR3 reads CSARVSYEQYF. The CDR3 DNA reads TGCAGTGCTAGAGTATCCTACGAGCAGTACTTC.

The V call is TRBV27, the J call TRBJ2-7; D uncertain. The germline gives CDR1 MNHEY, CDR2 SMNVEV (reference sequence). The V end was cut by 3 bases, the J end by 5 bases, with 14 bases between. The CDR3 is 14 amino acids. CDR3 in DNA: TGTGCCAGCAGTTTTTTCGGGCATCGGAACGAGCAGTACTTC. It codes for CASSFFGHRNEQYF.

This chain uses TRBV30 with TRBJ2-1; D unresolved. Germline V gene data show CDR1 as GTSNPN and CDR2 as SVGIG (reference sequence). The CDR3 consists of 14 residues. V gave up 3 bases and J gave up 3 bases, with 12 bases separating them. The CDR3 loop reads CAWSLPDRYNEQFF. DNA for the CDR3: TGTGCCTGGAGCCTCCCGGACCGCTACAATGAGCAGTTCTTC.

The sample holds one count of this clone. V is TRBV28 and J is TRBJ2-2, with unresolved D. Germline values: CDR1 MDHEN, CDR2 SYDVKM. The CDR3 covers 19 residues. V shed 1 base and J shed 2 bases, with 20 bases lying between them. CDR3 sequence (DNA): TGTGCCAGCAGTTTATCAAACAGACCCCTTCTTCTTAACACCGGGGAGCTGTTTTTT. Encoded protein: CASSLSNRPLLLNTGELFF.

This rearrangement joins TRBV7-9 to TRBJ2-7; the D gene is possibly TRBD1 (5 bases). V lost 5 bases and J lost 0, with 11 bases in between. Germline CDR1 and CDR2: SEHNR and FQNEAQ (reference sequence). The CDR3 has 14 amino acids. For the CDR3, the DNA is TGTGCCAGCAGCCAGGGCCAGAGCTCCTACGAGCAGTACTTC. Protein: CASSQGQSSYEQYF.

V usage is TRBV4-3 and J usage is TRBJ2-5; D may correspond to TRBD1 or TRBD2 (5 bases each). The CDR3 runs 15 residues. Trimming left V 0 bases short and J 4 bases short, with 12 bases between. The germline CDR1 and CDR2 sequences are LGHNA and YSLEER. The CDR3 region is CASSQDSGTGETQYF. The CDR3 coding sequence is TGCGCCAGCAGCCAAGATTCCGGGACCGGAGAGACCCAGTACTTC.

The gene calls are TRBV11-2 and TRBJ2-5, with 11 bases lining up with TRBD1. TRBJ2-7 explains the end of the DNA better; the J call may be wrong. This CDR3 is built from 14 residues. Germline-derived CDR1 and CDR2 are SGHAT and FQNNGV. CDR3 sequence reads: CASSSRTGGSEQYF. The CDR3 DNA reads TGTGCCAGCAGCTCACGGACAGGGGGCTCCGAGCAGTACTTC.

The chain carries TRBV18 and TRBJ1-4; no firm D call. CDR3 length: 13 amino acids. Trimming cost V 2 bases and J 6 bases, with 7 bases left between them. Germline V gene sequence: CDR1 KGHSH, CDR2 LQKENI. The CDR3 loop is CASSPENHEKLFF. In DNA, the CDR3 is TGTGCCAGCTCACCAGAAAACCATGAAAAACTGTTTTTT.

This chain uses TRBV6-5 with TRBJ2-3; 8 bases are a match to TRBD1. Looked up from germline, CDR1 is MNHEY and CDR2 is SVGAGI. The V and J ends lost 5 bases and 4 bases, in that order; junction bases with no gene match: 8. The CDR3 sequence is 15 residues long. The CDR3 here is CASSLGQGLADTQYF. The CDR3 DNA is TGTGCCAGCAGTCTCGGACAGGGTCTGGCAGATACGCAGTATTTT.

The rearrangement links TRBV4-3 to TRBJ1-1; maybe TRBD1 (5 bases). CDR1 and CDR2 (germline): LGHNA, YSLEER. This CDR3 has 14 amino acids. V lost 2 bases and J lost 3, with 10 bases in between. In DNA, the CDR3 is TGCGCCAGCAGCCAAACCAGGGTAGACACTGAAGCTTTCTTT. It codes for CASSQTRVDTEAFF.

This sequence joins TRBV6-1 and TRBJ2-2; TRBD2 agrees at 10 bases. Trimming removed 6 bases from V and 4 bases from J; junction bases left unmatched: 2. The CDR3 runs 14 residues. Germline loops: CDR1 MNHNS, CDR2 SASEGT. CDR3 loop: CASSLAGATGELFF. The CDR3 region has the DNA TGTGCCAGCAGCCTAGCGGGAGCCACCGGGGAGCTGTTTTTT.

A word on this clone: The CDR3 carries no conserved terminal phenylalanine or tryptophan, so it likely arises from a read error. The chain combines TRBV27 with TRBJ1-1; D unresolved. CDR1 and CDR2 (germline): MNHEY, SMNVEV (reference sequence). V gave up 1 base and J gave up 3 bases, with 12 bases separating them. CDR3 length: 15 amino acids. CDR3 protein: CASSLLGRSDTEAFL. The CDR3 DNA reads as TGTGCCAGCAGTTTATTGGGCAGGTCAGACACTGAAGCTTTCCTT.

J is TRBJ2-2 and V is TRBV5-4; D is unclear. The CDR3 consists of 14 residues. The ends were cut back, 2 bases at V and 1 base at J, with 6 bases in the middle. CDR1 is SGHNT and CDR2 is YYREEE in the germline V gene (reference sequence). The CDR3 is CASSFGWNTGELFF. The CDR3 coding sequence is TGTGCCAGCAGCTTCGGTTGGAACACCGGGGAGCTGTTTTTT.

The genes are TRBV7-9 and TRBJ1-2; no reliable D call. Trimming removed 5 bases from V and 5 bases from J, with 15 bases in between. The CDR3 contains 14 residues. Germline V gives CDR1 SEHNR, CDR2 FQNEAQ (reference sequence). The CDR3 sequence: CASSPPGSLYGYTF. CDR3 nucleotide sequence: TGTGCCAGCAGCCCCCCCGGCAGCTTATATGGCTACACCTTC.

The rearrangement uses TRBV7-2 and TRBJ2-5; D is possibly TRBD2 (5 bases). This CDR3 is 13 amino acids long. CDR1 and CDR2 (germline): SGHTA, FQGNSA. V shed 8 bases and J shed 0 bases, with 10 bases lying between them. The CDR3 region has the DNA TGTGCCAGCGAGGGCCAGTACCAAGAGACCCAGTACTTC. Translating gives CASEGQYQETQYF.

The CDR3 DNA reads as TGTGCCAGCAGCCAAGATAAGCTGGGGTCCTACGAGCAGTACTTC. Translating gives CASSQDKLGSYEQYF. The chain is built from TRBV4-2 and TRBJ2-7; no clear D. Looked up from germline, CDR1 is LGHNA and CDR2 is YNFKEQ. This CDR3 contains 15 residues. Trimming stripped 0 bases from V and 1 base from J, with 10 bases between.

The chain uses TRBV19 and TRBJ2-2, with 7 bases aligning to TRBD2. V was pared by 8 bases and J by 4 bases, with 7 bases of the junction left unmatched. This CDR3 is 14 amino acids long. Germline CDR1 LNHDA, CDR2 SQIVND (reference sequence). CDR3 amino acids: CASLGTTFTGELFF. The CDR3 DNA is TGTGCCAGTCTGGGGACTACCTTCACCGGGGAGCTGTTTTTT.

The chain couples TRBV7-1 to TRBJ2-7; perhaps D is TRBD1 or TRBD2 (5 bases each). TRBV7-1 is flagged as an ORF with uncertain function. V was pared by 4 bases and J by 9 bases, with 13 bases between. There are 12 residues in the CDR3. As DNA, the CDR3 is TGTGCCAGCAGCTTAGCCAGGGACGGGCAGTACTTC. It is translated as CASSLARDGQYF.

V gene TRBV7-9 combines with J gene TRBJ2-3; D unclear. V shed 8 bases and J shed 8 bases, with 14 bases lying between them. This CDR3 comprises 12 residues. CDR1 is SEHNR, CDR2 FQNEAQ, per germline (reference sequence). The CDR3 spells CASEGNPSTQYF. CDR3 nucleotide sequence: TGTGCCAGCGAAGGGAACCCTTCTACGCAGTATTTT.

This clone was counted a few times. This chain uses TRBV6-1 with TRBJ1-3; 7 bases map to TRBD1. Trimming at V came to 0 bases and at J to 4 bases, leaving 12 bases not matched to a gene. Per germline, CDR1 MNHNS and CDR2 SASEGT. The CDR3 length is 18 residues. This CDR3 reads CASSEAGMTGTGGNTIYF. In DNA, the CDR3 is TGTGCCAGCAGTGAAGCTGGGATGACAGGGACGGGCGGAAACACCATATATTTT.

This clone is a singleton in its sample. The rearrangement uses TRBV7-9 and TRBJ2-1, with 8 bases fitting TRBD1. The CDR3 extends over 16 amino acids. Germline CDR1 SEHNR, CDR2 FQNEAQ (reference sequence). V was clipped by 10 bases and J by 6 bases; unmatched bases: 17. CDR3 nucleotide sequence: TGTGCCACCCCCAGGACAGGGCTTTCGGGATTCAATGAGCAGTTCTTC. Translation: CATPRTGLSGFNEQFF.